The 31 T cell receptor beta chains in this list originate from one sample, sequenced in a study of post-analysis software for immune sequencing data. Study-wide points: Comparison of patients with controls showed five TRBV segments more frequent in patients, TRBV5-6, TRBV5-1 and TRBV20-1 among them.

What these receptors recognize is not known. Unique molecular identifiers had been added to the TCR beta cDNA libraries. TCRdb itself ran the PCR reads through MiXCR, one entry per CDR3 protein. The sample holds about 400,000 distinct CDR3 sequences, about a third seen once. The sequencing input was blood. The receptors here all came from a girl aged 10 to 17 with multiple sclerosis.

V gene TRBV12-3 or TRBV12-4 combines with J gene TRBJ1-5; D gene uncertain. V was pared by 0 bases and J by 4 bases, with 7 bases between. The CDR3 spans 14 residues. CDR3 region: CASSLAPQNQPQHF. The CDR3, as DNA: TGTGCCAGCAGTTTAGCGCCCCAGAATCAGCCCCAGCATTTT.

The chain has TRBV9 and TRBJ2-5; D may be TRBD2 (7 bases). The CDR3 runs to 18 residues. Between the trimmed V and J ends, which lost 0 bases and 6 bases, there was a span of 24 bases. CDR1 SGDLS and CDR2 YYNGEE come from the germline V gene. The CDR3 sequence is CASSVEGVASGPLQTQYF. The CDR3 DNA follows: TGTGCCAGCAGCGTAGAGGGGGTGGCTAGCGGCCCCCTCCAGACCCAGTACTTC. The full variable domain, rest sourced from reference TRBV9 and TRBJ2-5, is DSGVTQTPKHLITATGQRVTLRCSPRSGDLSVYWYQQSLDQGLQFLIQYYNGEERAKGNILERFSAQQFPDLHSELNLSSLELGDSALYFCASSVEGVASGPLQTQYFGPGTRLLVL.

The chain uses TRBV7-3 and TRBJ2-2; 7 nucleotides agree with TRBD1. The length of the CDR3 is 16 residues. V dropped 5 bases and J dropped 2; count of bases not matched to a gene: 8. The germline V gene encodes CDR1 SGHTA and CDR2 FQGTGA. CDR3 residues: CASSLKGGPNTGELFF. CDR3 DNA: TGTGCCAGCAGCCTAAAAGGGGGCCCTAACACCGGGGAGCTGTTTTTT.

This clonotype was seen a single time. This chain uses TRBV7-9 with TRBJ1-2; TRBD1 matches at 10 bases. The CDR3 contains 18 residues. The ends lost 5 bases at V and 0 bases at J; junction bases unmatched: 12. Germline loops: CDR1 SEHNR, CDR2 FQNEAQ (reference sequence). The CDR3 reads CASSNTFGTGDSNYGYTF. CDR3 DNA sequence: TGTGCCAGCAGCAACACCTTCGGGACAGGGGATTCTAACTATGGCTACACCTTC.

This clonotype was picked up a small number of times. Possible read error: a much larger clone is one base away. The V call is TRBV12-3 or TRBV12-4, the J call TRBJ2-6; 7 bases align to TRBD1. The CDR3 consists of 19 residues. The CDR3 DNA follows: TGTGCCAGCAGTTTGTTTTCGGACAGGAAGTACTCCGGGGCCAACGTCCGGACTTTC. Amino acids: CASSLFSDRKYSGANVRTF.

The rearrangement uses TRBV3-1 and TRBJ1-4; unclear D gene. This CDR3 has 14 residues. CDR1 is LGHDT and CDR2 is YNNKEL in the germline V gene (reference sequence). V shed 4 bases and J shed 8 bases, with 14 bases lying between them. The CDR3 DNA is TGTGCCAGCAGCCCCTCCCGCGGGTCCGAAAAACTGTTTTTT. Residues: CASSPSRGSEKLFF. Based on the CDR3 plus reference TRBV3-1 and TRBJ1-4, the full variable domain is DTAVSQTPKYLVTQMGNDKSIKCEQNLGHDTMYWYKQDSKKFLKIMFSYNNKELIINETVPNRFSPKSPDKAHLNLHINSLELGDSAVYFCASSPSRGSEKLFFGSGTQLSVL.

The gene calls are TRBV5-6 and TRBJ2-7; D possibly corresponds to TRBD2 (6 bases). There are 14 residues in the CDR3. Trimming left V 3 bases short and J 6 bases short, with 16 bases between. Per the germline V gene, CDR1 is SGHDT and CDR2 is YYEEEE. The CDR3 reads CASSSGGGTGEQYF. The CDR3 bases are TGTGCCAGCAGCTCGGGCGGAGGGACCGGCGAGCAGTACTTC.

The gene calls are TRBV9 and TRBJ1-4; weak D call: TRBD1 (5 bases). This CDR3 is 15 amino acids long. Germline CDR1 and CDR2: SGDLS and YYNGEE. V lost 7 bases and J 8 bases, leaving 21 bases between the germline ends. The CDR3 is CASGPTGAPGEKLFF. CDR3 nucleotides: TGTGCCAGCGGCCCCACCGGGGCCCCGGGAGAAAAACTGTTTTTT.

This sequence joins TRBV6-5 and TRBJ1-2; a weak D match, TRBD1 (6 bases). The ends were cut back, 8 bases at V and 4 bases at J, with 11 bases in the middle. Germline loops: CDR1 MNHEY, CDR2 SVGAGI. The CDR3 consists of 12 residues. The CDR3 sequence is CASGGRAYGYTF. The DNA for the CDR3 is TGTGCCAGCGGGGGCAGGGCCTATGGCTACACCTTC.

J is TRBJ2-2 and V is TRBV20-1; TRBD1 matches 7 bases. With V trimmed by 0 bases and J by 1 base, 8 bases remained unmatched. The CDR3 totals 17 residues. CDR1 and CDR2 from the germline V gene are DFQATT and SNEGSKA (reference sequence). The CDR3 spells CSARDPKNRGNTGELFF. CDR3 nucleotide sequence: TGCAGTGCTAGAGATCCTAAAAACAGGGGGAACACCGGGGAGCTGTTTTTT.

The CDR3 here is CSALRTGTYEQYF. Here the CDR3 DNA reads TGCAGTGCTTTAAGGACAGGGACCTACGAGCAGTACTTC. V gene TRBV20-1 combines with J gene TRBJ2-7; 8 nucleotides match TRBD1. Trimming removed 5 bases from V and 2 bases from J; junction bases left unmatched: 5. CDR3 length equals 13 residues. Germline V lookup: CDR1 DFQATT, CDR2 SNEGSKA (reference sequence).

A word on this clonotype: This may be a read error: a much more frequent sequence differs by one nucleotide. The genes are TRBV29-1 and TRBJ2-5, with TRBD1 matching over 8 bases. V dropped 4 bases and J dropped 7; count of bases not matched to a gene: 11. The CDR3 has 14 amino acids. Germline assignment: CDR1 SQVTM and CDR2 ANQGSEA. CDR3 DNA sequence: TGCAGCGTTGTGCGACAGGGGAGGCGAGGGACCCAGTACTTC. This translates into CSVVRQGRRGTQYF.

This clonotype was seen many times. The CDR3 here is CAISDNRGNGQYF. DNA of the CDR3: TGTGCCATCAGTGACAACAGAGGGAACGGGCAGTACTTC. The chain couples TRBV10-3 to TRBJ2-7, with D tentatively TRBD2 (5 bases). With 3 bases removed from V and 9 bases from J, the gap between germline ends came to 15 bases. The CDR3 is 13 residues long. Germline V gives CDR1 ENHRY, CDR2 SYGVKD.

The gene calls are TRBV5-1 and TRBJ2-7, with D possibly called TRBD1 or TRBD2 (7 bases each). The V gene's germline CDR1 is SGHRS and CDR2 YFSETQ. This CDR3 spans 16 amino acids. The V gene lost 7 bases and the J gene lost 3 bases, with 23 bases spanning the gap. CDR3 sequence reads: CASSGGGQRGGYEQYF. The DNA for the CDR3 is TGCGCCAGCTCCGGAGGGGGCCAGCGGGGAGGCTACGAGCAGTACTTC. Supplemented by reference TRBV5-1 and TRBJ2-7, the full variable domain reads KAGVTQTPRYLIKTRGQQVTLSCSPISGHRSVSWYQQTPGQGLQFLFEYFSETQRNKGNFPGRFSGRQFSNSRSEMNVSTLELGDSALYLCASSGGGQRGGYEQYFGPGTRLTVT.

There are a few counts of this clonotype. The V call is TRBV9, the J call TRBJ2-4; TRBD1 is a possible D gene (6 bases). The germline V gene encodes CDR1 SGDLS and CDR2 YYNGEE. The CDR3 runs 18 residues. V was pared by 3 bases and J by 12 bases, with 31 bases between. The CDR3 sequence: CASSANYSTNRARGGQYF. In DNA, the CDR3 is TGTGCCAGCAGCGCCAACTACTCAACCAACCGAGCAAGAGGGGGTCAGTACTTC.

This clonotype came up a few times. V usage is TRBV3-1 and J usage is TRBJ2-3, with 14 bases identical to TRBD2. Germline CDR1 LGHDT, CDR2 YNNKEL (reference sequence). This CDR3 is built from 17 residues. V gave up 2 bases and J gave up 2 bases; unmatched junction bases: 3. The chain's CDR3 is CASSQLGLAGVTDTQYF. In nucleotides, the CDR3 is TGTGCCAGCAGCCAATTGGGACTAGCGGGGGTCACAGATACGCAGTATTTT.

This clonotype was counted a few times. The chain couples TRBV20-1 to TRBJ1-6, with D possibly matching TRBD1 (5 bases). The germline CDR1 and CDR2 sequences are DFQATT and SNEGSKA (reference sequence). The CDR3 is 15 residues long. V lost 0 bases to trimming and J lost 7 bases, with 13 bases between them. CDR3 protein: CSARDLDNSNSPLHF. CDR3 nucleotide sequence: TGCAGTGCTAGAGATTTGGACAATAGCAATTCACCCCTCCACTTT.

This clonotype was recorded a few times. V and J are TRBV11-2 and TRBJ1-2; D perhaps matches TRBD1 (6 bases). Germline CDR1 is SGHAT and CDR2 is FQNNGV. The V and J ends lost 8 bases and 7 bases respectively, with 26 bases between them. The CDR3 has 16 amino acids. CDR3 region: CASHPPMGALGSGYTF. The DNA for the CDR3 is TGTGCCAGCCACCCACCAATGGGGGCCTTAGGTTCTGGCTACACCTTC.

J is TRBJ1-1 and V is TRBV29-1, with a tentative D call TRBD1 (6 bases). CDR1 is SQVTM and CDR2 is ANQGSEA in the germline V gene. V was cut by 0 bases and J by 5 bases, with 25 bases left in between. This CDR3 comprises 18 residues. For the CDR3, the DNA is TGCAGCGTTGAAGATAGCTTGGGGGGCAGCCTCCGGGGAACTGAAGCTTTCTTT. Its translation is CSVEDSLGGSLRGTEAFF.

This clonotype was observed a few times. CDR3 bases: TGCGCCAGCAGCGGTATCCGGGACAGGGGCCTTCCGGAGCAGTACTTC. Its protein product is CASSGIRDRGLPEQYF. J is TRBJ2-7 and V is TRBV5-1; TRBD1 matches at 10 bases. The CDR3 has 16 amino acids. V shed 4 bases and J 7 bases; nucleotides not matched to a gene: 14. Germline V gene sequence: CDR1 SGHRS, CDR2 YFSETQ.

The chain joins TRBV7-2 to TRBJ2-5; D is undetermined. The germline V gene encodes CDR1 SGHTA and CDR2 FQGNSA. Trimming cost V 2 bases and J 5 bases, with 15 bases left between them. This CDR3 spans 15 amino acids. In DNA, the CDR3 is TGTGCCAGCAGCTTACAAGACTGGAATGTGGAGACCCAGTACTTC. This sequence encodes CASSLQDWNVETQYF.

The chain combines TRBV24-1 with TRBJ2-1, with D possibly matching TRBD2 (5 bases). The CDR3 has 11 amino acids. Trimming removed 12 bases at V and 6 bases at J, with 11 bases between. Germline V gives CDR1 KGHDR, CDR2 SFDVKD. CDR3 protein: CASGRGNEQFF. The CDR3 DNA is TGTGCCTCGGGCCGGGGCAATGAGCAGTTCTTC.

The chain links TRBV7-3 to TRBJ2-1; 13 positions match TRBD2. V shed 5 bases and J 8 bases; nucleotides not matched to a gene: 6. CDR3 length: 15 amino acids. Germline V gene data show CDR1 as SGHTA and CDR2 as FQGTGA. The CDR3 loop reads CASSPGLAGVDEQFF. The CDR3 DNA is TGTGCCAGCAGCCCCGGACTAGCGGGGGTGGATGAGCAGTTCTTC.

This clonotype showed up just a few times. V usage is TRBV7-9 and J usage is TRBJ2-3, with TRBD1 as a possible D gene (5 bases). V lost 5 bases and J 3 bases, leaving 12 bases between the germline ends. Germline lookup yields CDR1 SEHNR and CDR2 FQNEAQ (reference sequence). The CDR3 runs 14 residues. CDR3 protein: CASSLQVGTDTQYF. CDR3 coding DNA: TGTGCCAGCAGCCTACAGGTTGGGACAGATACGCAGTATTTT.

This clonotype was seen a few times. The gene calls are TRBV4-2 and TRBJ2-5, with D maybe TRBD1 (6 bases). This CDR3 has 15 amino acids. The V end lost 0 bases, the J end lost 2 bases, and 10 bases lay between the germline ends. The germline gives CDR1 LGHNA, CDR2 YNFKEQ. The CDR3 nucleotides read TGTGCCAGCAGCCAAGACAACAGGGCGCAAGAGACCCAGTACTTC. Amino acids: CASSQDNRAQETQYF.

V is TRBV7-8 and J is TRBJ2-7; 8 nucleotides align to TRBD1. This CDR3 contains 18 residues. Germline CDR1 is SGHVS and CDR2 is FQNEAQ. With 7 bases clipped from V and 4 bases from J, the junction kept 21 bases outside the gene matches. Here the CDR3 DNA reads TGTGCCAGCACTCAACCGGGACAGGTTGGGGAGGAGGGATACGAGCAGTACTTC. Translated, it gives CASTQPGQVGEEGYEQYF.

The J gene is TRBJ1-6, the V gene TRBV6-6; tentatively, D is TRBD1 (6 bases). CDR3 length equals 15 residues. The V end lost 4 bases, the J end lost 8 bases, and 15 bases lay between the germline ends. From germline, CDR1 is MNHNY and CDR2 SVGAGI (reference sequence). The CDR3 bases are TGTGCCAGCAGTTTCCCGCACAGGGTAGATTCACCCCTCCACTTT. This codes for CASSFPHRVDSPLHF.

This sequence joins TRBV5-1 and TRBJ2-7; 9 bases line up with TRBD1. CDR3 length: 15 amino acids. The germline CDR1 and CDR2 sequences are SGHRS and YFSETQ. Germline trimming cut 4 bases from V and 6 bases from J; bases unmatched to any gene: 11. CDR3 bases: TGCGCCAGCAGCCCCTCCCCCGGGACAGGGTCCGAGCAGTACTTC. Translated: CASSPSPGTGSEQYF.

This chain joins TRBV10-1 and TRBJ2-7; 10 bases fit TRBD1. J lost 4 bases, V lost 3 bases, and 9 bases had no gene match. Germline CDR1 and CDR2: WNHNN and SYGVQD (reference sequence). The CDR3 spans 16 residues. This CDR3 reads CASSDRQGAMVYEQYF. In DNA form, the CDR3 reads TGCGCCAGCAGTGATAGACAGGGGGCTATGGTTTACGAGCAGTACTTC.

The J gene is TRBJ2-5, the V gene TRBV20-1; no firm D call. CDR1 and CDR2 (germline): DFQATT, SNEGSKA (reference sequence). V lost 1 base to trimming and J lost 2 bases, with 26 bases between them. The CDR3 loop spans 19 amino acids. CDR3 sequence (DNA): TGCAGTGCTAGAGCCCATCAGAGGATGGGCCTAAGTAGACAAGAGACCCAGTACTTC. Translation gives CSARAHQRMGLSRQETQYF.

The gene calls are TRBV24-1 and TRBJ2-1; D gene unclear. V was clipped by 2 bases and J by 9 bases, with 7 bases between them. The CDR3 is 12 amino acids. Germline CDR1 reads KGHDR; CDR2 reads SFDVKD. The CDR3 DNA follows: TGTGCCACCAGTGATTGGCTCGGTGAGCAGTTCTTC. Amino acids: CATSDWLGEQFF.